This TCR beta chain is from a study of blood T cell repertoires in COVID-19. Whole-study context: Acute and convalescent COVID-19 specimens originated in the United States, Italy and Spain. Sample material is recorded as cDNA or gDNA derived from T cells, B-cell-depleted T cells, or PBMCs.

This CDR3 has 16 amino acids. Losses at the gene ends were 4 bases for V and 6 bases for J; bases not matched to a gene: 7. CDR1 and CDR2 (germline): SGHAT, FQNNGV. As originally analysed: Reference gene primer amplification in the assay estimated nucleated cell counts. Some clones are missing from TCRdb's copy, which holds only in-frame ones; the method was immunoSEQ multiplex PCR. Clone size and V and J calls were adopted from that table, with D and trimming inferred from the DNA. Of about 100,000 clones detected, around 90% appear once; the ten largest clones hold around 6%. The origin of this receptor is a woman aged 60-75 years with acute or convalescent COVID-19. The chain joins TRBV11-2 to TRBJ2-2; 11 positions match TRBD2. The source material was peripheral blood. The CDR3: CASSSQLAGVAGELFF. CDR3 bases: TGTGCCAGCAGCTCACAACTAGCGGGAGTCGCCGGGGAGCTGTTTTTT.